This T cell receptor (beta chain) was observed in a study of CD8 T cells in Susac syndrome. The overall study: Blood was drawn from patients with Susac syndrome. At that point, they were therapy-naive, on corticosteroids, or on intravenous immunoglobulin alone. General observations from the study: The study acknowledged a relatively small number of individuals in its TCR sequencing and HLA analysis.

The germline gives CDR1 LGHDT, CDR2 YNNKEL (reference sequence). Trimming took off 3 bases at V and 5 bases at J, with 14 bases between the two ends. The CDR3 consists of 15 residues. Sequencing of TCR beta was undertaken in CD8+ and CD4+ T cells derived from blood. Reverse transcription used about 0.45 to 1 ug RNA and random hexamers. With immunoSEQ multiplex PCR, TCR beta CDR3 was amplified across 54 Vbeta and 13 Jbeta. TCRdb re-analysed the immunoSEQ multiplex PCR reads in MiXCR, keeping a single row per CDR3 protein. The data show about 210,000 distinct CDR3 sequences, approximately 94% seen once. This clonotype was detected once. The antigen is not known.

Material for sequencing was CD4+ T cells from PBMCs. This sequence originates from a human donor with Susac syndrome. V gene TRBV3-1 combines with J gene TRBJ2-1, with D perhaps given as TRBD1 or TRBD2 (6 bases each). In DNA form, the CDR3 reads TGTGCCAGCAGCCAGCGAGGGGGGTTCAACAATGAGCAGTTCTTC. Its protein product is CASSQRGGFNNEQFF.